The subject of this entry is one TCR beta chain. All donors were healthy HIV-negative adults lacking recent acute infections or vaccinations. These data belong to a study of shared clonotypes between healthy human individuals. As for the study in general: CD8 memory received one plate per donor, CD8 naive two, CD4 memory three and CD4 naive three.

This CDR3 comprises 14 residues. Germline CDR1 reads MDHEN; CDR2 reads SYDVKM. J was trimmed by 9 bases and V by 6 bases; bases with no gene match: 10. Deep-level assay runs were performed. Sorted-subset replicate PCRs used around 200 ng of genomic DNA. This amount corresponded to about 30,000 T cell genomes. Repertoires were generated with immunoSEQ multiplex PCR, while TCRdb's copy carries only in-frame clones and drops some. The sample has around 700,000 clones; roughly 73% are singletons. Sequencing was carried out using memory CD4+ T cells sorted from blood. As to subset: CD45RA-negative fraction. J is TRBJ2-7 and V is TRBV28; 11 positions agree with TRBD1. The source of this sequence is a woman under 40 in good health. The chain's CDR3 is CASRRGQGGKSQYF. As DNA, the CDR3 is TGTGCCAGCAGACGGGGACAGGGGGGGAAGTCGCAGTACTTC.